A selection of T cell receptor beta chains follows, all from one sample in a study of blood T cell repertoires in COVID-19. Repertoires were generated with immunoSEQ multiplex PCR, while TCRdb's copy carries only in-frame clones and drops some. Of more than 90,000 clones in the sample, around 80% were seen once. Material: peripheral blood. The receptors were gathered from a man aged 55 to 70 with acute or convalescent COVID-19. Each CDR3 is given with its conserved first and last residue. D genes are given only for firm matches. A row's size may be missing; if present it is once, few, many or a size class.

NA | TRBJ2-1 | TRBV19 | TRBD2 | CASSREGRTYNEQFF | TGTGCCAGTAGTAGGGAGGGGCGCACCTACAATGAGCAGTTCTTC
NA | TRBJ2-1 | TRBV24-1 | TRBD1 | CATTGQGVSEQFF | TGTGCCACCACTGGACAGGGCGTAAGTGAGCAGTTCTTC
NA | TRBJ1-1 | TRBV30 | NA | CAWKQRRNTEAFF | TGTGCCTGGAAGCAAAGGAGGAACACTGAAGCTTTCTTT
NA | TRBJ2-7 | TRBV4-1 | NA | CASSQHSYEQYF | TGCGCCAGCAGCCAACACAGCTACGAGCAGTACTTC
NA | TRBJ2-1 | TRBV5-1 | NA | CASSLVERGEQFF | TGCGCCAGCAGCTTGGTTGAGAGAGGTGAGCAGTTCTTC
NA | TRBJ1-1 | TRBV19 | TRBD1 | CASSSSGGTEAFF | TGTGCCAGTAGTTCCTCAGGGGGCACTGAAGCTTTCTTT
NA | TRBJ1-2 | TRBV2 | TRBD1 | CASTGYRRDSGYTF | TGTGCCAGCACTGGTTATAGGAGGGACAGTGGCTACACCTTC
NA | TRBJ1-2 | TRBV6-5 | NA | CASTSRWALSYGYTF | TGTGCCAGCACCTCCCGATGGGCCTTGAGCTATGGCTACACCTTC
NA | TRBJ1-2 | TRBV5-1 | TRBD1 | CASSRGQENYGYTF | TGCGCCAGCAGCAGAGGACAGGAAAACTATGGCTACACCTTC
NA | TRBJ1-2 | TRBV7-2 | TRBD1 | CASSRTGVGYTF | TGTGCCAGCAGCCGGACAGGGGTTGGCTACACCTTC
NA | TRBJ1-3 | TRBV5-1 | NA | CASSDLGNTIYF | TGCGCCAGCAGCGATCTAGGAAACACCATATATTTT
NA | TRBJ2-5 | TRBV3-1/TRBV3-2 | TRBD2 | CASSPTSVRQETQYF | TGTGCCAGCAGCCCCACTAGCGTACGTCAAGAGACCCAGTACTTC
NA | TRBJ1-1 | TRBV9 | TRBD1 | CASSGGQEAFF | TGTGCCAGCAGCGGGGGACAGGAAGCTTTCTTT
NA | TRBJ1-2 | TRBV13 | NA | CASSLIGEGYGYTF | TGTGCCAGCAGCTTAATCGGGGAGGGCTATGGCTACACCTTC
NA | TRBJ2-3 | TRBV5-1 | NA | CASSDDLARITDTQYF | TGCGCCAGCAGCGACGACTTAGCGCGTATCACAGATACGCAGTATTTT
NA | TRBJ2-2 | TRBV5-5 | NA | CASSPEGGQYTGELFF | TGTGCCAGCAGCCCCGAGGGGGGACAGTACACCGGGGAGCTGTTTTTT
NA | TRBJ2-1 | TRBV7-2 | NA | CASSTWDTPNEQFF | TGTGCCAGCAGCACGTGGGACACCCCTAATGAGCAGTTCTTC
NA | TRBJ1-6 | TRBV11-3 | TRBD1 | CASSQTGTVSPLHF | TGTGCCAGCAGTCAGACAGGGACCGTTTCACCCCTCCACTTT
few | TRBJ2-1 | TRBV27 | NA | CASSLFSGGGEQFF | TGTGCCAGCAGTTTATTTTCGGGCGGAGGTGAGCAGTTCTTC
NA | TRBJ1-4 | TRBV4-1 | NA | CASSQELGGAAEKLFF | TGCGCCAGCAGCCAAGAGTTGGGGGGAGCGGCTGAAAAACTGTTTTTT
NA | TRBJ1-5 | TRBV10-3 | TRBD1 | CAISDGQGAGTPQHF | TGTGCCATCAGTGATGGACAGGGGGCGGGAACTCCCCAGCATTTT
NA | TRBJ2-7 | TRBV18 | NA | CASSPTTYEQYF | TGTGCCAGCTCACCAACAACCTACGAGCAGTACTTC